The sequence of this TCR beta chain was determined in a study of T cells after yellow fever vaccination. Study-level points and caveats: Just a small share of clonotypes turned up in the CD4 compartment as well as the CD8 compartment.

UMIs were added to TCR cDNA along with a universal primer site when it was made by 5'RACE template switching. TCRdb reprocessed the 5' RACE reads with MiXCR, giving one entry per CDR3 protein. The repertoire holds around 400,000 distinct CDR3 sequences, with around a tenth as singletons. Trimming took 9 bases from V and 4 from J, leaving 20 bases between them. The length of the CDR3 is 15 residues. Germline V lookup: CDR1 KGHDR, CDR2 SFDVKD. This clonotype has more than one count but fewer than ten. Its target is not known. Sequenced material: PBMCs, taken on the day of the first yellow fever vaccination. This receptor was taken from a man aged 18 to 35 who received the YFV17D yellow fever vaccine. The chain links TRBV24-1 to TRBJ1-2, with D possibly TRBD1 on 6 matching bases. CDR3 nucleotides: TGTGCCACCGCAGGGGTCCTCCGAAACGGCTATGGCTACACCTTC. This translates into CATAGVLRNGYGYTF.